These 22 T cell receptor beta chains came from one sample sequenced in a study of blood T cell repertoires in COVID-19. Clones were read by immunoSEQ multiplex PCR, and TCRdb kept only the in-frame ones, dropping some. The sample lists under 350,000 clones; approximately 83% were seen once. Specimen: PBMCs or T cells enriched from blood (not recorded which). The receptor set was obtained from a woman aged 40 to 50 with acute COVID-19.

The J gene is TRBJ1-2, the V gene TRBV5-6, with D hard to call. Germline V lookup: CDR1 SGHDT, CDR2 YYEEEE. The CDR3 is made up of 13 amino acids. Trimming pared 4 bases from V and 8 bases from J, leaving 15 bases between. The CDR3 DNA reads TGTGCCAGCAGCGGCCCCCAAAGCGGCGGCTACACCTTC. The encoded protein is CASSGPQSGGYTF.

CDR3: CASRPQGVSNQPQHF. The CDR3 DNA follows: TGTGCCAGCAGGCCGCAGGGGGTAAGCAATCAGCCCCAGCATTTT. The chain recombines TRBV6-5 with TRBJ1-5, with 7 nucleotides matching TRBD1. The CDR3 has 15 amino acids. The V gene end was trimmed by 6 bases and the J gene end by 1 base; junction bases not matched to a gene: 6. Germline V gives CDR1 MNHEY, CDR2 SVGAGI.

The chain joins TRBV7-6 to TRBJ2-1; weak D call: TRBD2 (5 bases). CDR1 and CDR2 from the germline V gene are SGHVS and FNYEAQ. The V gene lost 4 bases and the J gene lost 5 bases, with 12 bases spanning the gap. The CDR3 totals 14 residues. The CDR3 sequence: CASSSRTGHNEQFF. CDR3 in DNA: TGTGCCAGCAGCTCCCGGACTGGCCACAATGAGCAGTTCTTC.

V is TRBV7-2 and J is TRBJ1-2; the D gene is possibly TRBD1 (5 bases). V lost 2 bases to trimming and J lost 4 bases, with 11 bases between them. Germline V gene data show CDR1 as SGHTA and CDR2 as FQGNSA. The CDR3 totals 14 residues. As DNA, the CDR3 is TGTGCCAGCAGCTTAATCCAGGGTGCCTATGGCTACACCTTC. Protein product: CASSLIQGAYGYTF.

This sequence joins TRBV9 and TRBJ2-3; 12 bases match TRBD2. The V and J ends lost 3 bases and 11 bases, in that order; junction bases with no gene match: 10. Per the germline V gene, CDR1 is SGDLS and CDR2 is YYNGEE. The CDR3 consists of 15 residues. For the CDR3, the DNA is TGTGCCAGCAGCGCCCTAGCGGGAGGGCCAGTCGAGCAGTATTTT. Protein product: CASSALAGGPVEQYF.

The chain recombines TRBV5-6 with TRBJ2-3, with D perhaps TRBD2 (6 bases). CDR3 length: 14 amino acids. Germline lookup yields CDR1 SGHDT and CDR2 YYEEEE. V was pared by 7 bases and J by 3 bases, with 15 bases between. As DNA, the CDR3 is TGTGCCAGCTCCCACGGGACTCCTACAGATACGCAGTATTTT. Residues: CASSHGTPTDTQYF.

The chain joins TRBV12-5 to TRBJ2-7; TRBD1 agrees at 8 bases. The CDR3 is 13 amino acids. The V gene's germline CDR1 is LGHNT and CDR2 FRNRAP. V lost 5 bases to trimming and J lost 2 bases; unmatched junction nucleotides: 2. The CDR3 sequence is CASGRTGPYEQYF. DNA of the CDR3: TGTGCTAGTGGTAGGACAGGGCCCTACGAGCAGTACTTC.

The rearrangement uses TRBV19 and TRBJ1-2, with 7 bases identical to TRBD1. The CDR3 has 14 residues. The J segment lost 3 bases and the V segment lost 3 bases, leaving 4 bases of the junction unmatched. Germline loops: CDR1 LNHDA, CDR2 SQIVND (reference sequence). The CDR3 sequence is CASSMGTAYYGYTF. As DNA, the CDR3 is TGTGCCAGTAGTATGGGGACAGCCTACTATGGCTACACCTTC.

This rearrangement joins TRBV14 to TRBJ2-1; tentative D call: TRBD1 (6 bases). Germline V CDR1 and CDR2: SGHDN, FVKESK. This CDR3 is built from 14 residues. With 2 bases removed from V and 4 bases from J, the gap between germline ends came to 9 bases. Here the CDR3 DNA reads TGTGCCAGCAGCCAAAGGACAGTGTACAATGAGCAGTTCTTC. It translates to CASSQRTVYNEQFF. Variable domain in full (rest from reference TRBV14 and TRBJ2-1): EAGVTQFPSHSVIEKGQTVTLRCDPISGHDNLYWYRRVMGKEIKFLLHFVKESKQDESGMPNNRFLAERTGGTYSTLKVQPAELEDSGVYFCASSQRTVYNEQFFGPGTRLTVL.

This chain links TRBV28 with TRBJ2-5, with 10 bases fitting TRBD1. The trim removed 4 bases at V and 7 bases at J, leaving 6 bases unmatched. Germline V gene sequence: CDR1 MDHEN, CDR2 SYDVKM. The CDR3 sequence is 14 residues long. CDR3 coding DNA: TGTGCCAGCAGTTATGACAGGGGGCAGGGGACCCAGTACTTC. This encodes CASSYDRGQGTQYF.

CDR3 coding DNA: TGTGCCAGCAGACCCTCTAGCGGGAACTACAATGAGCAGTTCTTC. Encoded protein: CASRPSSGNYNEQFF. This chain connects TRBV28 to TRBJ2-1; 9 nucleotides align to TRBD2. V trimming: 6 bases; J trimming: 3 bases; junction bases outside the gene matches: 6. From germline, CDR1 is MDHEN and CDR2 SYDVKM. The CDR3 is 15 amino acids.

Details on this clone: Other DNA sequences in the sample encode the same CDR3. The chain has TRBV18 and TRBJ1-2, with D perhaps matching TRBD1 (5 bases). Germline CDR1 KGHSH, CDR2 LQKENI. The CDR3 is 14 residues long. The ends were cut back, 3 bases at V and 1 base at J, with 9 bases in the middle. DNA of the CDR3: TGTGCCAGCTCACCGGACACTAATAACTATGGCTACACCTTC. Translation gives CASSPDTNNYGYTF.

The CDR3 bases are TGCGCCAGCAGCCAAGCCTCCGGGACAGGGGGGTACGAGCAGTACTTC. Its translation is CASSQASGTGGYEQYF. The chain has TRBV4-1 and TRBJ2-7, with TRBD1 matching 11 bases. CDR1 and CDR2 from the germline V gene are MGHRA and YSYEKL. J gave up 4 bases and V 1 base, and 6 bases lay outside the gene matches. The CDR3 extends over 16 amino acids.

V is TRBV3-1 (or the pseudogene TRBV3-2) and J is TRBJ1-6; 7 bases agree with TRBD1. Germline V gene sequence: CDR1 LGHDT, CDR2 YNNKEL (reference sequence). Unmatched junction bases numbered 8, after V lost 2 bases and J lost 10 bases. This CDR3 is 15 amino acids long. CDR3 DNA sequence: TGTGCCAGCAGCCAAATGACAGGGCATCCGTCACCCCTCCACTTT. It encodes CASSQMTGHPSPLHF.

V and J are TRBV10-3 and TRBJ1-6; 7 nucleotides match TRBD1. With V trimmed by 6 bases and J by 7 bases, 3 bases remained unmatched. CDR1 and CDR2 from the germline V gene are ENHRY and SYGVKD. The CDR3 sequence is 13 residues long. The CDR3 coding sequence is TGTGCCATCAGGGGGACAGAAAATTCACCCCTCCACTTT. Its translation: CAIRGTENSPLHF.

This chain links TRBV7-8 with TRBJ2-7; TRBD1 is a possible D gene (6 bases). Germline CDR1 reads SGHVS; CDR2 reads FQNEAQ. The CDR3 runs to 15 residues. The V and J ends lost 3 bases and 0 bases respectively, with 12 bases between them. The CDR3 sequence is CASSLDSPSSYEQYF. The CDR3 DNA reads TGTGCCAGCAGCTTGGACAGTCCGAGCTCCTACGAGCAGTACTTC.

The genes are TRBV5-1 and TRBJ2-2; D is unclear. This CDR3 has 15 residues. Germline lookup yields CDR1 SGHRS and CDR2 YFSETQ. The V end was cut by 0 bases, the J end by 2 bases, with 8 bases between. CDR3: CASSLGGSNTGELFF. The CDR3 DNA is TGCGCCAGCAGCTTGGGAGGCAGCAACACCGGGGAGCTGTTTTTT.

The chain is built from TRBV18 and TRBJ1-1; D is uncertain. The CDR3 has 13 amino acids. Trimming shortened V by 3 bases and J by 2 bases, and 7 bases separated the two germline ends. Germline CDR1 and CDR2: KGHSH and LQKENI. CDR3 sequence reads: CASSPQINTEAFF. In DNA form, the CDR3 reads TGTGCCAGCTCACCGCAGATTAACACTGAAGCTTTCTTT.

V is TRBV27 and J is TRBJ1-4; 9 nucleotides agree with TRBD1. The CDR3 runs 15 residues. V lost 5 bases to trimming and J lost 5 bases; unmatched junction nucleotides: 6. CDR1 is MNHEY and CDR2 is SMNVEV in the germline V gene (reference sequence). CDR3 nucleotide sequence: TGTGCCAGCAGTCCAAACAGGGGGCCCAATGAAAAACTGTTTTTT. Encoded protein: CASSPNRGPNEKLFF.

The chain recombines TRBV7-2 with TRBJ2-7; D perhaps matches TRBD2 (5 bases). This CDR3 contains 17 residues. Germline values: CDR1 SGHTA, CDR2 FQGNSA. V lost 1 base and J lost 0, with 16 bases in between. The DNA of the CDR3 is TGTGCCAGCAGCTTAGTAGGTAGCGTTACCTTCTCCTACGAGCAGTACTTC. It translates to CASSLVGSVTFSYEQYF.

The chain recombines TRBV19 with TRBJ2-7, with TRBD1 matching 7 bases. V was clipped by 11 bases and J by 7 bases; unmatched bases: 14. The CDR3 extends over 13 amino acids. Germline assignment: CDR1 LNHDA and CDR2 SQIVND (reference sequence). This CDR3 reads CASNPPGGSEQYF. The CDR3 nucleotides read TGTGCCTCCAACCCGCCAGGGGGAAGTGAGCAGTACTTC.

This clone occurred once. The chain employs TRBV3-1 (or the pseudogene TRBV3-2) and TRBJ1-2; 7 bases align to TRBD1. V gave up 5 bases and J gave up 4 bases; unmatched junction bases: 7. The CDR3 has 14 residues. Germline V gene sequence: CDR1 LGHDT, CDR2 YNNKEL (reference sequence). The CDR3 DNA reads TGTGCCAGCAGCGATTCCAGGGGGAGCTATGGCTACACCTTC. Translation: CASSDSRGSYGYTF.